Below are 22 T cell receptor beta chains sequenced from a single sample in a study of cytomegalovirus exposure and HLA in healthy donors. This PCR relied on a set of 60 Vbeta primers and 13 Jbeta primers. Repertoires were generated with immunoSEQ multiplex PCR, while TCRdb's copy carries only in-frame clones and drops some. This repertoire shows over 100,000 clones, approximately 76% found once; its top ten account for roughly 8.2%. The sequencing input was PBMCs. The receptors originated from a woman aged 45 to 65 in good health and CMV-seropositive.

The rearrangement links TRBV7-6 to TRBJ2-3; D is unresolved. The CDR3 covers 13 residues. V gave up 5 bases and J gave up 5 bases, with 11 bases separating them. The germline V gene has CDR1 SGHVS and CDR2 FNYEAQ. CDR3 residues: CASSRIQLDTQYF. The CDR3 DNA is TGTGCCAGCAGCAGAATACAGCTAGATACGCAGTATTTT.

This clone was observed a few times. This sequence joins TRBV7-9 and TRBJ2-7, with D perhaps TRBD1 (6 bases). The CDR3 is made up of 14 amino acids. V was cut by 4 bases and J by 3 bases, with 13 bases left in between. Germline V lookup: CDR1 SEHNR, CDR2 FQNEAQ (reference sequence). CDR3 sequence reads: CASSYQDRYYEQYF. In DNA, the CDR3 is TGTGCCAGCAGCTACCAGGACAGATACTACGAGCAGTACTTC.

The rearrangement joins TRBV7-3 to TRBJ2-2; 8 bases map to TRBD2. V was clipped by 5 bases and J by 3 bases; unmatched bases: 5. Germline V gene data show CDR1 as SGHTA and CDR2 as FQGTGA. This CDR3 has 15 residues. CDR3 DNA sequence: TGTGCCAGCAGCATCAGCGGGAGCGACACCGGGGAGCTGTTTTTT. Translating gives CASSISGSDTGELFF.

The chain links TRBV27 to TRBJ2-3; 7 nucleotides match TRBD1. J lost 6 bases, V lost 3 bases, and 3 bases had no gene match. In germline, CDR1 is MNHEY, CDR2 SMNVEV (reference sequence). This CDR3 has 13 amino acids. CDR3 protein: CASSFDRDDTQYF. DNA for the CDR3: TGTGCCAGCAGTTTCGACAGGGATGATACGCAGTATTTT.

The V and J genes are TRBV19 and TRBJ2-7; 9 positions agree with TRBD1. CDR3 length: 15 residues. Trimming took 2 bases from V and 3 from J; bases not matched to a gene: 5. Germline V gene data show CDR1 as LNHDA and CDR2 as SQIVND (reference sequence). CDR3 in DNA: TGTGCCAGTAGTATAACTGAGACAGGGGGCTACGAGCAGTACTTC. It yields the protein CASSITETGGYEQYF.

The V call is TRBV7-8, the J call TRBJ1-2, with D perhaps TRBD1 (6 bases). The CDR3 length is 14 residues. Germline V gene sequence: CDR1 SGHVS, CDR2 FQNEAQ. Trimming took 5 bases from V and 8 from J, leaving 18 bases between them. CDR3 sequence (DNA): TGTGCCAGCAGCGCCAACAGGGTTCAGGAGGGCTACACCTTC. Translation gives CASSANRVQEGYTF. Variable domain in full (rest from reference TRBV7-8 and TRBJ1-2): GAGVSQSPRYKVAKRGQDVALRCDPISGHVSLFWYQQALGQGPEFLTYFQNEAQLDKSGLPSDRFFAERPEGSVSTLKIQRTQQEDSAVYLCASSANRVQEGYTFGSGTRLTVV.

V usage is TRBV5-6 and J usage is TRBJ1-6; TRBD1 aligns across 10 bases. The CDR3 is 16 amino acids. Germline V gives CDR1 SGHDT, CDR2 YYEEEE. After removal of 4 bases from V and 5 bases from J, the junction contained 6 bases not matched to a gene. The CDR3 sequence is CASSRGTGDNNSPLHF. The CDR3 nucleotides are TGTGCCAGCAGCCGCGGGACAGGGGACAATAATTCACCCCTCCACTTT.

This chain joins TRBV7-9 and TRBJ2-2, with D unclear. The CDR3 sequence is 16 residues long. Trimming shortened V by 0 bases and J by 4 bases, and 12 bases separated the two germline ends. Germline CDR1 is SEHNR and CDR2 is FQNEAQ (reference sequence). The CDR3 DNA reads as TGTGCCAGCAGCTTAGCGGTCCCTCGGAGCACCGGGGAGCTGTTTTTT. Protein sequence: CASSLAVPRSTGELFF.

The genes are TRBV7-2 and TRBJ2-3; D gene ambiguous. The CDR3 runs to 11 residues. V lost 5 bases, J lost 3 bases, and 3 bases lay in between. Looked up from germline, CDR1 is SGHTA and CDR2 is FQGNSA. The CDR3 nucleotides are TGTGCCAGCAGCCGTACAGATACGCAGTATTTT. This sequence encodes CASSRTDTQYF.

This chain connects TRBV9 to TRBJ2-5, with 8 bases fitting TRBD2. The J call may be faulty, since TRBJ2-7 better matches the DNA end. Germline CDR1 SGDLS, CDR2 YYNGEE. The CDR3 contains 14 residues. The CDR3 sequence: CASSVAGGQYEQYF. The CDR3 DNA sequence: TGTGCCAGCAGCGTAGCGGGGGGGCAGTACGAGCAGTACTTC.

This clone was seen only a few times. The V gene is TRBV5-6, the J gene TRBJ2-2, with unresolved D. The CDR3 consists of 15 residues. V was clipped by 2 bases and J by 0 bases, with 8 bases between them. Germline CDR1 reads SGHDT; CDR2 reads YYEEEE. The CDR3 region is CASSLGASNTGELFF. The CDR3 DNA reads TGTGCCAGCAGCTTAGGAGCTTCGAACACCGGGGAGCTGTTTTTT. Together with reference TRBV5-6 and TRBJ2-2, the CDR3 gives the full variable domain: DAGVTQSPTHLIKTRGQQVTLRCSPKSGHDTVSWYQQALGQGPQFIFQYYEEEERQRGNFPDRFSGHQFPNYSSELNVNALLLGDSALYLCASSLGASNTGELFFGEGSRLTVL.

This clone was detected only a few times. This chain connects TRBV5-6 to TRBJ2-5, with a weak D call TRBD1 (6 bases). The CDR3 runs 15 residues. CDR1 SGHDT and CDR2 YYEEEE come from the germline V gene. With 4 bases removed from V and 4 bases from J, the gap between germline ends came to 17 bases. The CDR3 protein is CASSETGSRRETQYF. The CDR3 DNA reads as TGTGCCAGCAGCGAGACAGGCAGCAGGAGAGAGACCCAGTACTTC.

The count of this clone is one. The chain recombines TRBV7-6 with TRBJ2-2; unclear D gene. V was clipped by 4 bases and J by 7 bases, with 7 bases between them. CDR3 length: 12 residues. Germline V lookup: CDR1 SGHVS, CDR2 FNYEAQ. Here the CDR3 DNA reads TGTGCCAGCAGCTCCGTAATCGGGGAGCTGTTTTTT. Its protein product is CASSSVIGELFF. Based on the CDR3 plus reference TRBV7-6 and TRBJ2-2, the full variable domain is GAGVSQSPRYKVTKRGQDVALRCDPISGHVSLYWYRQALGQGPEFLTYFNYEAQQDKSGLPNDRFSAERPEGSISTLTIQRTEQRDSAMYRCASSSVIGELFFGEGSRLTVL.

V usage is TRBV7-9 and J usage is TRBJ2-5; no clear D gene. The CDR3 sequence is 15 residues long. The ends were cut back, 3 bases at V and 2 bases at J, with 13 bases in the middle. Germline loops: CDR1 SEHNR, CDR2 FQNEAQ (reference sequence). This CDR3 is CASSLWSDAQETQYF. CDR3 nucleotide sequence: TGTGCCAGCAGCTTGTGGAGCGATGCTCAAGAGACCCAGTACTTC.

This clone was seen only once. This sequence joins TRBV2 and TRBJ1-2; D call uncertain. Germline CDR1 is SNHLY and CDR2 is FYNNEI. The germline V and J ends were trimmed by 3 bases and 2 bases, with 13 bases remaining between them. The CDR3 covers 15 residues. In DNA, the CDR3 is TGTGCCAGCAGTGAGGTTCCGGGTTCCAACTATGGCTACACCTTC. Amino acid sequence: CASSEVPGSNYGYTF.

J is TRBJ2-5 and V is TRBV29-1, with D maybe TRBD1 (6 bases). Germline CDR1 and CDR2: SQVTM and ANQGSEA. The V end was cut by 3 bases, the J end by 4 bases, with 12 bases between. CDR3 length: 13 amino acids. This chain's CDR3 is CSVDMGAGETQYF. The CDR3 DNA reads TGCAGCGTTGATATGGGGGCAGGAGAGACCCAGTACTTC.

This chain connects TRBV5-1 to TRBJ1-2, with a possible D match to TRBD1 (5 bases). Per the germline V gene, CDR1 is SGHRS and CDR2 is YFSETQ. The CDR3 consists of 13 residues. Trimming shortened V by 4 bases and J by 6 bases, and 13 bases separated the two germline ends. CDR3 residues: CASSPGRGDGYTF. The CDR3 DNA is TGCGCCAGCAGCCCCGGACGGGGGGATGGCTACACCTTC.

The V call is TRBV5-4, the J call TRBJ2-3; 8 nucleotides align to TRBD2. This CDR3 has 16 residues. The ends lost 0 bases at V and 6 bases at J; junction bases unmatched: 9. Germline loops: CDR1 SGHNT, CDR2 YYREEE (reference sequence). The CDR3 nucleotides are TGTGCCAGCAGCTTGGGTGGTCCTAGCGGGTTTGATACGCAGTATTTT. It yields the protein CASSLGGPSGFDTQYF.

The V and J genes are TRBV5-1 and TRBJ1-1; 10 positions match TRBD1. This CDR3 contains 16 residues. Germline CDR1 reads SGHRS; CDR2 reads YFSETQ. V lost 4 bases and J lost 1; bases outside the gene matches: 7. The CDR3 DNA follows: TGCGCCAGCAGCACCCGACAGGGGGCGTGGAACACTGAAGCTTTCTTT. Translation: CASSTRQGAWNTEAFF.

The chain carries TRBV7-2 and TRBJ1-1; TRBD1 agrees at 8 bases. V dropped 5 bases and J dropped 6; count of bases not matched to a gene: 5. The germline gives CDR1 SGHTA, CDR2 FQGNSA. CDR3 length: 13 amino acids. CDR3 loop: CASSQGAQAEAFF. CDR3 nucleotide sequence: TGTGCCAGCAGCCAGGGGGCGCAGGCTGAAGCTTTCTTT.

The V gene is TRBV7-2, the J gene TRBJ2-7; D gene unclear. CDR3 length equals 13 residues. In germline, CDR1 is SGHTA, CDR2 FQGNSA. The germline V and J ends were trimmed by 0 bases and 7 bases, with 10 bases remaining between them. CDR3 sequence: CASSLAARQEQYF. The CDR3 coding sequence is TGTGCCAGCAGCTTAGCGGCCAGGCAAGAGCAGTACTTC.

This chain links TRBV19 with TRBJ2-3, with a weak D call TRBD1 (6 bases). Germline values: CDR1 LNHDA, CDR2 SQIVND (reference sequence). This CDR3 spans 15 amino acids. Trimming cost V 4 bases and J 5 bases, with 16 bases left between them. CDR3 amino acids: CASSTQTGRIDTQYF. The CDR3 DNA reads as TGTGCCAGTAGTACGCAAACAGGGCGGATAGATACGCAGTATTTT.